Given below is one TCR beta chain in context. Its target is not known. Trimming shortened V by 6 bases and J by 3 bases, and 17 bases separated the two germline ends. Per the germline V gene, CDR1 is SGHTA and CDR2 is FQGNSA. This CDR3 is built from 15 residues. This entry belongs to a study of chemoradiotherapy in HPV16-positive cancers. The table came from immunoSEQ multiplex PCR; TCRdb's copy has only in-frame clones and leaves some out. The data hold about 6,600 clones, with approximately 81% observed a single time. Study-wide points: Better recurrence-free survival went with HPV-responsive T-cell expansion in HPV16-positive patients. Candidate HPV-specific clones and E7-related TCR motifs grew in tumor during treatment.

Sequences were derived from tumor tissue, sampled from a patient who underwent chemoradiotherapy. This rearrangement joins TRBV7-2 to TRBJ1-2, with D possibly matching TRBD1 (6 bases). The receptor was derived from a human donor with HPV-associated anogenital cancer. The CDR3 nucleotides are TGTGCCAGCAGGGCGCGCAGGGGTAGAGACTATGGCTACACCTTC. Protein sequence: CASRARRGRDYGYTF.